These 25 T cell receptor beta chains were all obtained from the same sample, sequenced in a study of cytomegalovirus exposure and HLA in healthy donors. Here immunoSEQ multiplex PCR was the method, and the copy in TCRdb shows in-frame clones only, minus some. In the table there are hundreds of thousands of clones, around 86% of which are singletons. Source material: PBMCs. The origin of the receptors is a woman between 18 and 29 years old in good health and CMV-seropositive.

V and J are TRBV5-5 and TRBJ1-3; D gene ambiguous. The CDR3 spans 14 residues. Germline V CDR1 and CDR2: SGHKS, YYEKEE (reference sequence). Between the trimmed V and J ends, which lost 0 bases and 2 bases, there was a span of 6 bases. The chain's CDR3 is CASSLAGTGNTIYF. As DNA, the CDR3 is TGTGCCAGCAGCTTGGCAGGAACTGGAAACACCATATATTTT.

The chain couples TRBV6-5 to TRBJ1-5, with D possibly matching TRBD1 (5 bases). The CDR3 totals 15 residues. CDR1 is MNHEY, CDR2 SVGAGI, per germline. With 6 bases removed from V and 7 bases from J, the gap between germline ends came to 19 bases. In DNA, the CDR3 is TGTGCCAGCAGCCGGACAACCGGCAGAGACCAGCCCCAGCATTTT. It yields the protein CASSRTTGRDQPQHF.

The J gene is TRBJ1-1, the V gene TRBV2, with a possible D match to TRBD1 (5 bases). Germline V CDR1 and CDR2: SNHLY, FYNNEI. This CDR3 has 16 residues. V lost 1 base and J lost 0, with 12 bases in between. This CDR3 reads CASSEGTGYMNTEAFF. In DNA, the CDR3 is TGTGCCAGCAGTGAAGGAACAGGATACATGAACACTGAAGCTTTCTTT.

CDR3 DNA sequence: TGTGCCAGCAGCTTCAATAATCAGCCCCAGCATTTT. Translation: CASSFNNQPQHF. The gene calls are TRBV11-3 and TRBJ1-5, with D unresolved. Looked up from germline, CDR1 is SGHNT and CDR2 is YENEEA. The CDR3 runs 12 residues. The ends were cut back, 3 bases at V and 4 bases at J, with 4 bases in the middle. Supplemented by reference TRBV11-3 and TRBJ1-5, the full variable domain reads EAGVVQSPRYKIIEKKQPVAFWCNPISGHNTLYWYLQNLGQGPELLIRYENEEAVDDSQLPKDRFSAERLKGVDSTLKIQPAELGDSAVYLCASSFNNQPQHFGDGTRLSIL.

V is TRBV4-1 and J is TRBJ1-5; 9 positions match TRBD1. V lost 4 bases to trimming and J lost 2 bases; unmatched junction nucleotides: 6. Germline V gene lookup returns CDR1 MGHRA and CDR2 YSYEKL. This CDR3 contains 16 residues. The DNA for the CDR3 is TGCGCCAGCAGCCGACCGGGACAGGGACGCAATCAGCCCCAGCATTTT. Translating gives CASSRPGQGRNQPQHF.

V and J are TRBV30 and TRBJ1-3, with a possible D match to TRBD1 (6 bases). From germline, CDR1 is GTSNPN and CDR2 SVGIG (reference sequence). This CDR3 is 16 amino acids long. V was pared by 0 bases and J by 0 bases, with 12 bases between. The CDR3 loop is CAWSVVGQISGNTIYF. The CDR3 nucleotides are TGTGCCTGGAGTGTTGTGGGACAAATCTCTGGAAACACCATATATTTT.

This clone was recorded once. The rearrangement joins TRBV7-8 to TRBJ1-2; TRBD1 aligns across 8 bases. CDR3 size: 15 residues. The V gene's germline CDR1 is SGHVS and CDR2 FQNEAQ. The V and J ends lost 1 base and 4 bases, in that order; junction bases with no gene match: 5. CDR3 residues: CASSLGRGRSYGYTF. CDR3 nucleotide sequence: TGTGCCAGCAGCTTAGGCAGGGGGCGCAGCTATGGCTACACCTTC.

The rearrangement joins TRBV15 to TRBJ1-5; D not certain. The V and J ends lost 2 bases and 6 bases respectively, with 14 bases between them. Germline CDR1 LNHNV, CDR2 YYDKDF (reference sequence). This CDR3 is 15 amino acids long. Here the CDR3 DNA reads TGTGCCACCAGCAGATCTCGTTCGTGGAGTCAGCCCCAGCATTTT. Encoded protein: CATSRSRSWSQPQHF. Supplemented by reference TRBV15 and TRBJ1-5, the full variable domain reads DAMVIQNPRYQVTQFGKPVTLSCSQTLNHNVMYWYQQKSSQAPKLLFHYYDKDFNNEADTPDNFQSRRPNTSFCFLDIRSPGLGDTAMYLCATSRSRSWSQPQHFGDGTRLSIL.

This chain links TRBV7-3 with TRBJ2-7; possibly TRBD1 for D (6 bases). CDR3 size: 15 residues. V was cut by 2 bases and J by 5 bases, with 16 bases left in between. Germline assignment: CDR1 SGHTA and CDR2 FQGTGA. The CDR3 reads CASSLYGQGIDEQYF. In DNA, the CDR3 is TGTGCCAGCAGCTTATATGGTCAGGGGATCGACGAGCAGTACTTC.

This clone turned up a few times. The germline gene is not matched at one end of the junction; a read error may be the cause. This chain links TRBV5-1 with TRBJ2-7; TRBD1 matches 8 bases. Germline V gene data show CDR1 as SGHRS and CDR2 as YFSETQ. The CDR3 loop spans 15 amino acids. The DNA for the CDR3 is TGCGCCAGCAGGTTGGACAGGGCCCTTATGTACGAGCAGTACTTC. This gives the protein CASRLDRALMYEQYF.

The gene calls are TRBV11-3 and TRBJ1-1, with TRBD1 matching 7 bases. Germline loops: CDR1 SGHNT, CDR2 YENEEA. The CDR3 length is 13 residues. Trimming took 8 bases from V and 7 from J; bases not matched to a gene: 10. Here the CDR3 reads CASAERQGSEAFF. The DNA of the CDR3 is TGTGCCAGCGCTGAAAGACAGGGAAGTGAAGCTTTCTTT.

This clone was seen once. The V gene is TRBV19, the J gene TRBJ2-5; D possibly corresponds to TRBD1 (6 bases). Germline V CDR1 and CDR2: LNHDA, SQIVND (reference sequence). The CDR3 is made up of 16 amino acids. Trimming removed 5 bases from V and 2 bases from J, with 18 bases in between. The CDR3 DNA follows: TGTGCCAGTAGTTCCCCGACAGGAGACGTGCAAGAGACCCAGTACTTC. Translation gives CASSSPTGDVQETQYF.

CDR3 protein: CAWSSRGGGNQPQHF. DNA for the CDR3: TGTGCCTGGAGTTCAAGGGGAGGGGGCAATCAGCCCCAGCATTTT. The chain has TRBV30 and TRBJ1-5; possibly TRBD1 for D (5 bases). Germline-derived CDR1 and CDR2 are GTSNPN and SVGIG (reference sequence). V lost 2 bases and J 2 bases, leaving 13 bases between the germline ends. This CDR3 is 15 amino acids long.

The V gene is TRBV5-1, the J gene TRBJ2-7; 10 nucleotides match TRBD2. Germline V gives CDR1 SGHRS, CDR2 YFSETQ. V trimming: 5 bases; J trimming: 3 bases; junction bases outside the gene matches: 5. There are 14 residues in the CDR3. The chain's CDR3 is CASSSGLAVYEQYF. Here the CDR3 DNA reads TGCGCCAGCAGTTCCGGACTAGCGGTCTACGAGCAGTACTTC. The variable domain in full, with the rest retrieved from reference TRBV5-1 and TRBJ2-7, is KAGVTQTPRYLIKTRGQQVTLSCSPISGHRSVSWYQQTPGQGLQFLFEYFSETQRNKGNFPGRFSGRQFSNSRSEMNVSTLELGDSALYLCASSSGLAVYEQYFGPGTRLTVT.

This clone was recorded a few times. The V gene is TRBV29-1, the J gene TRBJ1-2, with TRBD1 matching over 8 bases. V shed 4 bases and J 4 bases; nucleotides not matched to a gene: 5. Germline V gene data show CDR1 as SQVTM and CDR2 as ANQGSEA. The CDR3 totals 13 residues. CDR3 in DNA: TGCAGCGTTGTGGGACAGGCAAGCTATGGCTACACCTTC. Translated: CSVVGQASYGYTF.

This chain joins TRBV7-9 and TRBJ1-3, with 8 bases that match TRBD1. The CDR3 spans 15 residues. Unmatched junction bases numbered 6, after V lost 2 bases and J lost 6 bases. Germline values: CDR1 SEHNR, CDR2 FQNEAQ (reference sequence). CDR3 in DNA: TGTGCCAGCAGCTTACTCACAGGGGGAGAAAACACCATATATTTT. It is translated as CASSLLTGGENTIYF. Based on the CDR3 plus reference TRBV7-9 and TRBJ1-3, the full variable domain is DTGVSQNPRHKITKRGQNVTFRCDPISEHNRLYWYRQTLGQGPEFLTYFQNEAQLEKSRLLSDRFSAERPKGSFSTLEIQRTEQGDSAMYLCASSLLTGGENTIYFGEGSWLTVV.

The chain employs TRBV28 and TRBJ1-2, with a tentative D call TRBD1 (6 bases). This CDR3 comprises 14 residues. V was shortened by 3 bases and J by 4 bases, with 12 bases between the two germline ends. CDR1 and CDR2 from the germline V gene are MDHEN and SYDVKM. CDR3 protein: CASSFGRGSYGYTF. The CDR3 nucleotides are TGTGCCAGCAGTTTTGGGAGGGGGAGCTATGGCTACACCTTC.

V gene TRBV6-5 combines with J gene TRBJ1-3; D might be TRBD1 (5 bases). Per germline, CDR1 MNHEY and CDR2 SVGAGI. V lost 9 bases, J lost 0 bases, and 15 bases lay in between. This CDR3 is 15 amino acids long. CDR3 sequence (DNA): TGTGCCAGTAACTCCCCGGGACTCTCTGGAAACACCATATATTTT. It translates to CASNSPGLSGNTIYF.

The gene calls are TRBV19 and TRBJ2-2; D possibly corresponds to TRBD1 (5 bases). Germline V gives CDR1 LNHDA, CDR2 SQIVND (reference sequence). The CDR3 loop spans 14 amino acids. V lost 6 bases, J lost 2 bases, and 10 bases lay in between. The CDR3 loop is CASRSWGNTGELFF. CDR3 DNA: TGTGCCAGTAGATCTTGGGGCAACACCGGGGAGCTGTTTTTT.

The CDR3 sequence is CASSSARLMNTEAFF. As DNA, the CDR3 is TGTGCCAGTAGTTCCGCAAGACTGATGAACACTGAAGCTTTCTTT. This rearrangement joins TRBV19 to TRBJ1-1; D is ambiguous. In germline, CDR1 is LNHDA, CDR2 SQIVND (reference sequence). The CDR3 is made up of 15 amino acids. Between the trimmed V and J ends, which lost 5 bases and 0 bases, there was a span of 13 bases.

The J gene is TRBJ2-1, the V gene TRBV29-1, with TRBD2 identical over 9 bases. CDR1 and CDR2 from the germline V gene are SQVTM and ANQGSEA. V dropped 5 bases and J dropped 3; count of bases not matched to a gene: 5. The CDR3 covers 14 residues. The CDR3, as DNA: TGCAGCGTTCGCGGAGCGGGAGGCTACAATGAGCAGTTCTTC. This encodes CSVRGAGGYNEQFF.

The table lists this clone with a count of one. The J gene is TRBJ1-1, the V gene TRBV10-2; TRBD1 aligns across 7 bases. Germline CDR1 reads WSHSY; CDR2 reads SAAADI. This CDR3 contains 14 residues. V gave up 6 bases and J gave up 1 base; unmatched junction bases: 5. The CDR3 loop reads CASRSGQRNTEAFF. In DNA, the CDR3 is TGCGCCAGCAGATCGGGACAGAGGAACACTGAAGCTTTCTTT.

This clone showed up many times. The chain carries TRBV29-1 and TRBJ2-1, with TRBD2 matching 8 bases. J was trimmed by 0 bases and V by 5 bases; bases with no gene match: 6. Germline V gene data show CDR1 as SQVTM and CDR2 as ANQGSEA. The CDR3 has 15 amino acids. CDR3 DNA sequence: TGCAGCGTTTCCCTTAGCGGGGTCTCCTACAATGAGCAGTTCTTC. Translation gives CSVSLSGVSYNEQFF.

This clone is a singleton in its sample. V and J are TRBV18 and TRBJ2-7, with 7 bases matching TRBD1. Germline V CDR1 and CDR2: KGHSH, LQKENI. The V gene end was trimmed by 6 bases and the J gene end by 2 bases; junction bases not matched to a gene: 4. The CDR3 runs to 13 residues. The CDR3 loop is CASSSGQTYEQYF. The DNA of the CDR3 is TGTGCCAGCTCGTCGGGACAGACCTACGAGCAGTACTTC.

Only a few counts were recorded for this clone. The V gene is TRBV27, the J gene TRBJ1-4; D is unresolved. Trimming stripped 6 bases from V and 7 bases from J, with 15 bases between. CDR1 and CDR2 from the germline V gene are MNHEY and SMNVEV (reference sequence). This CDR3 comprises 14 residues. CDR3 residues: CASSLNPLAEKLFF. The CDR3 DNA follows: TGTGCCAGCAGCCTAAACCCCCTAGCTGAAAAACTGTTTTTT.